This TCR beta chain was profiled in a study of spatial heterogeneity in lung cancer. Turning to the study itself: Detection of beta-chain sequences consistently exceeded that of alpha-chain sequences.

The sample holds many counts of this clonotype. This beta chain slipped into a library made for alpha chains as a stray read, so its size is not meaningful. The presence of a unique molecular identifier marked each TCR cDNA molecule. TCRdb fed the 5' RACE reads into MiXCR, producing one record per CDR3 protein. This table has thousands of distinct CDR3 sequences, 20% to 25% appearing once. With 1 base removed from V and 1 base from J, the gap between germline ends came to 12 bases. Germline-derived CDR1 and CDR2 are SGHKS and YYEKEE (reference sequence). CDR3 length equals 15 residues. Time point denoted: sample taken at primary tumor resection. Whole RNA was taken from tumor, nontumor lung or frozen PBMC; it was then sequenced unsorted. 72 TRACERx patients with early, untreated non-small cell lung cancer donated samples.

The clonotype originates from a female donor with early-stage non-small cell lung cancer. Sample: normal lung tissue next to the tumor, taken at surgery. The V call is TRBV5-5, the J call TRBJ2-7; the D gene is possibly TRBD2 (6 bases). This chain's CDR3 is CASSLISGGSYEQYF. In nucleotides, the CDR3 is TGTGCCAGCAGCTTGATTTCCGGGGGATCCTACGAGCAGTACTTC.